Shown below are 22 T cell receptor beta chains from a single sample sequenced in a study of persistence of HIV-infected CD4 T cells (dated by TCRdb to the early 2020s). The immunoSEQ hsTCRB assay version 4 in survey mode was used to sequence TCRbeta repertoires from genomic DNA. This is the immuneACCESS table as TCRdb keeps it, with only in-frame sequences that have V and J called. A part of the clones is gone; compared with another copy, unresolved V genes explain less than half, and the rest is unexplained. This sample holds roughly 43,000 clones; roughly nine tenths were observed only once. Jointly, the top ten make up around 2% of the sample. Taken with the paper, the label for treatment or condition translates to: suppressive antiretroviral therapy. Cells were stimulated with anti-CD3/anti-CD28 magnetic beads as a nonspecific positive control representing the CD4+ T cell repertoire. Sorting of responding CD4+ T cells was based on upregulation of both CD40 ligand and CD69.

No antigen is known for these receptors. Sequencing used CD4+ T cells sorted from PBMCs after roughly 19-hour stimulation, obtained from a patient who received antiretroviral therapy. The cell subset or site label for this specimen denotes: CD40L+CD69+ CD4 T cells responding to anti-CD3/anti-CD28 beads, representing the overall repertoire. The receptor set was obtained from an adult man with HIV who was CMV-seropositive.

The chain carries TRBV7-7 and TRBJ2-7, with 7 bases matching TRBD1. The CDR3 runs 15 residues. Germline V gene lookup returns CDR1 SSHAT and CDR2 FNYEAQ (reference sequence). The J segment lost 0 bases and the V segment lost 5 bases, leaving 7 bases of the junction unmatched. Here the CDR3 DNA reads TGTGCCAGCAGCCGTGACAGGGTGGACTCCTACGAGCAGTACTTC. It translates to CASSRDRVDSYEQYF.

V usage is TRBV5-1 and J usage is TRBJ2-2; TRBD2 might be the D (5 bases). This CDR3 has 16 residues. Between the trimmed V and J ends, which lost 4 bases and 8 bases, there was a span of 21 bases. Germline assignment: CDR1 SGHRS and CDR2 YFSETQ. CDR3 residues: CASSQTFILRGGELFF. CDR3 bases: TGCGCCAGCAGCCAAACCTTCATTCTCCGGGGTGGGGAGCTGTTTTTT.

J is TRBJ1-1 and V is TRBV6-2 or TRBV6-3; D call uncertain. Trimming removed 5 bases from V and 1 base from J, with 11 bases in between. The germline gives CDR1 MNHEY, CDR2 SVGEGT. The CDR3 is 14 residues long. CDR3 protein: CASSPGRWNTEAFF. The CDR3, as DNA: TGTGCCAGCAGTCCCGGGCGGTGGAACACTGAAGCTTTCTTT.

This clone was seen only once. J is TRBJ1-2 and V is TRBV24-1, with 7 bases lining up with TRBD1. Germline loops: CDR1 KGHDR, CDR2 SFDVKD. The CDR3 extends over 17 amino acids. J was trimmed by 2 bases and V by 4 bases; bases with no gene match: 12. The CDR3 sequence: CATSEPHTDRANYGYTF. CDR3 sequence (DNA): TGTGCCACCAGTGAACCCCACACCGACAGGGCAAACTATGGCTACACCTTC.

The V and J genes are TRBV27 and TRBJ1-6; D unclear. The germline gives CDR1 MNHEY, CDR2 SMNVEV (reference sequence). This CDR3 has 17 residues. The germline V and J ends were trimmed by 0 bases and 0 bases, with 9 bases remaining between them. CDR3 nucleotide sequence: TGTGCCAGCAGTTTATCTGGGGTAAACTCCTATAATTCACCCCTCCACTTT. Its protein product is CASSLSGVNSYNSPLHF.

CDR3 coding DNA: TGTGCCAGCAGCTTCGTGCCCCGGGACAGGCGGAACACCGGGGAGCTGTTTTTT. Amino acids: CASSFVPRDRRNTGELFF. The V call is TRBV7-9, the J call TRBJ2-2; 8 nucleotides agree with TRBD1. This CDR3 contains 18 residues. The germline V gene has CDR1 SEHNR and CDR2 FQNEAQ (reference sequence). V lost 3 bases and J lost 1; bases outside the gene matches: 10.

This rearrangement joins TRBV29-1 to TRBJ2-3; a weak D match, TRBD2 (5 bases). The CDR3 contains 15 residues. Germline CDR1 reads SQVTM; CDR2 reads ANQGSEA. Trimming took off 3 bases at V and 3 bases at J, with 16 bases between the two ends. CDR3 loop: CSVETPGVTTDTQYF. The DNA for the CDR3 is TGCAGCGTTGAGACTCCCGGGGTGACGACAGATACGCAGTATTTT.

V usage is TRBV10-1 and J usage is TRBJ2-7; D perhaps matches TRBD1 (6 bases). This CDR3 region has 13 residues. Looked up from germline, CDR1 is WNHNN and CDR2 is SYGVQD (reference sequence). Trimming pared 6 bases from V and 3 bases from J, leaving 12 bases between. CDR3 sequence: CASRDSDSYEQYF. CDR3 sequence (DNA): TGCGCCAGCAGGGACAGTGACAGCTACGAGCAGTACTTC.

This chain uses TRBV23-1 with TRBJ2-4, with D possibly TRBD1 on 6 matching bases. TRBV23-1 belongs to the ORF category, with a function that is uncertain. This CDR3 has 19 amino acids. Trimming removed 6 bases at V and 0 bases at J, with 24 bases between. CDR3: CASRFQQGDEVEAKNIQYF. The CDR3 nucleotides read TGCGCCAGCAGGTTTCAACAGGGAGACGAGGTCGAAGCCAAAAACATTCAGTACTTC.

CDR3 amino acids: CASSQDYGNKYGYTF. In nucleotides, the CDR3 is TGTGCCAGCAGCCAAGATTACGGGAATAAGTATGGCTACACCTTC. The V call is TRBV4-2, the J call TRBJ1-2; D gene unclear. Looked up from germline, CDR1 is LGHNA and CDR2 is YNFKEQ. V lost 0 bases, J lost 5 bases, and 13 bases lay in between. The CDR3 length is 15 residues.

The chain is built from TRBV7-2 and TRBJ2-1; D is possibly TRBD2 (7 bases). Trimming took off 4 bases at V and 7 bases at J, with 23 bases between the two ends. Germline V gene lookup returns CDR1 SGHTA and CDR2 FQGNSA. The CDR3 sequence is 17 residues long. The CDR3 sequence: CASSSPPGGPKRNEQFF. The CDR3 DNA reads TGTGCCAGCAGCTCGCCTCCCGGGGGGCCCAAAAGGAATGAGCAGTTCTTC.

The chain carries TRBV9 and TRBJ2-1, with 12 bases fitting TRBD2. The CDR3 spans 16 residues. The germline V gene encodes CDR1 SGDLS and CDR2 YYNGEE. V was pared by 1 base and J by 6 bases, with 5 bases of the junction left unmatched. The CDR3 here is CASSVRSSGGANEQFF. CDR3 nucleotide sequence: TGTGCCAGCAGCGTAAGGTCTAGCGGGGGGGCCAATGAGCAGTTCTTC.

The chain's CDR3 is CASSYHADGELFF. The CDR3 DNA reads TGTGCCAGCAGTTATCACGCCGACGGGGAGCTGTTTTTT. The chain has TRBV6-2 or TRBV6-3 and TRBJ2-2, with D hard to call. The V gene's germline CDR1 is MNHEY and CDR2 SVGEGT. This CDR3 comprises 13 residues. With 3 bases removed from V and 7 bases from J, the gap between germline ends came to 9 bases.

The chain carries TRBV7-2 and TRBJ1-1; D gene uncertain. The CDR3 covers 14 residues. Germline CDR1 SGHTA, CDR2 FQGNSA. V was cut by 0 bases and J by 1 base, with 6 bases left in between. The CDR3 here is CASSLALGNTEAFF. CDR3 nucleotide sequence: TGTGCCAGCAGCTTAGCGTTGGGGAACACTGAAGCTTTCTTT.

This rearrangement joins TRBV6-1 to TRBJ2-4; 7 positions agree with TRBD2. V shed 5 bases and J 8 bases; nucleotides not matched to a gene: 9. Germline V gene lookup returns CDR1 MNHNS and CDR2 SASEGT. This CDR3 has 14 amino acids. CDR3 sequence: CASSLGLVWDIQYF. In DNA, the CDR3 is TGTGCCAGCAGTCTAGGACTAGTATGGGACATTCAGTACTTC.

J is TRBJ1-6 and V is TRBV11-3, with no clear D. The CDR3 loop spans 13 amino acids. Looked up from germline, CDR1 is SGHNT and CDR2 is YENEEA. The V and J ends lost 4 bases and 7 bases respectively, with 8 bases between them. This CDR3 is CASSSDGNSPLHF. The CDR3 nucleotides read TGTGCCAGCAGCTCTGACGGCAATTCACCCCTCCACTTT.

J is TRBJ1-6 and V is TRBV3-1 (or the pseudogene TRBV3-2); D ambiguous. The germline gives CDR1 LGHDT, CDR2 YNNKEL (reference sequence). The CDR3 has 13 amino acids. Trimming shortened V by 1 base and J by 9 bases, and 7 bases separated the two germline ends. This CDR3 reads CASSQAEGSPLHF. For the CDR3, the DNA is TGTGCCAGCAGCCAAGCGGAGGGTTCACCCCTCCACTTT.

The genes are TRBV30 and TRBJ2-7, with 7 bases identical to TRBD2. Germline V lookup: CDR1 GTSNPN, CDR2 SVGIG (reference sequence). CDR3 length: 17 residues. Trimming cost V 0 bases and J 2 bases; bases outside gene matches: 13. DNA of the CDR3: TGTGCCTGGAGTGTATCCCCGGGGCGGGGGACCGCCTACGAGCAGTACTTC. It codes for CAWSVSPGRGTAYEQYF.

The chain carries TRBV5-1 and TRBJ2-2; 9 bases are a match to TRBD1. This CDR3 has 17 amino acids. From germline, CDR1 is SGHRS and CDR2 YFSETQ. V lost 0 bases and J lost 3; bases outside the gene matches: 6. The CDR3 coding sequence is TGCGCCAGCAGCTTGGTACGTCGGGACAGGGACACCGGGGAGCTGTTTTTT. It specifies CASSLVRRDRDTGELFF.

CDR3 sequence reads: CASSPGQGAIFYGYTF. The CDR3, as DNA: TGTGCCAGCAGCCCAGGACAGGGGGCGATCTTCTATGGCTACACCTTC. The rearrangement links TRBV5-4 to TRBJ1-2, with 11 bases matching TRBD1. CDR1 is SGHNT and CDR2 is YYREEE in the germline V gene (reference sequence). The CDR3 loop spans 16 amino acids. The V gene end was trimmed by 4 bases and the J gene end by 4 bases; junction bases not matched to a gene: 9.

The chain uses TRBV24-1 and TRBJ2-3, with D possibly TRBD1 on 6 matching bases. The CDR3 has 14 amino acids. Deletions cut 2 bases from V and 3 bases from J, with 8 bases between. From germline, CDR1 is KGHDR and CDR2 SFDVKD. The CDR3 DNA reads as TGTGCCACCAGTGATTGGGACATTACAGATACGCAGTATTTT. It specifies CATSDWDITDTQYF.

The rearrangement uses TRBV19 and TRBJ1-2; D remains unclear. CDR1 and CDR2 from the germline V gene are LNHDA and SQIVND (reference sequence). V lost 6 bases to trimming and J lost 7 bases, with 9 bases between them. The CDR3 extends over 11 amino acids. Here the CDR3 reads CASSQVRGYTF. The DNA for the CDR3 is TGTGCCAGTAGCCAGGTACGTGGCTACACCTTC.